The source of this TCR beta chain is a study of sequential checkpoint blockade in melanoma. On the study more broadly: Randomization was 1:1 between first-line nivolumab→ipilimumab and ipilimumab→nivolumab.

Clones were read by immunoSEQ multiplex PCR, and TCRdb kept only the in-frame ones, dropping some. The table records under 700 clones, less than 25% of them present only once. This clone is medium-sized in the sample. Trimming took 6 bases from V and 3 from J, leaving 8 bases between them. This CDR3 spans 13 amino acids. Treatment indicated: randomized to nivolumab then ipilimumab (arm A) or the reverse (arm B). This receptor was obtained from a human donor with melanoma. Sequencing used tumor tissue (inferred from file names), obtained from a patient given nivolumab and ipilimumab in sequence. This chain links TRBV23-1 with TRBJ2-2, with D possibly matching TRBD1 (6 bases). TRBV23-1 belongs to the ORF category, with a function that is uncertain. This CDR3 is CASSHRDTGELFF. The CDR3 bases are TGCGCCAGCAGCCACAGGGACACCGGGGAGCTGTTTTTT.